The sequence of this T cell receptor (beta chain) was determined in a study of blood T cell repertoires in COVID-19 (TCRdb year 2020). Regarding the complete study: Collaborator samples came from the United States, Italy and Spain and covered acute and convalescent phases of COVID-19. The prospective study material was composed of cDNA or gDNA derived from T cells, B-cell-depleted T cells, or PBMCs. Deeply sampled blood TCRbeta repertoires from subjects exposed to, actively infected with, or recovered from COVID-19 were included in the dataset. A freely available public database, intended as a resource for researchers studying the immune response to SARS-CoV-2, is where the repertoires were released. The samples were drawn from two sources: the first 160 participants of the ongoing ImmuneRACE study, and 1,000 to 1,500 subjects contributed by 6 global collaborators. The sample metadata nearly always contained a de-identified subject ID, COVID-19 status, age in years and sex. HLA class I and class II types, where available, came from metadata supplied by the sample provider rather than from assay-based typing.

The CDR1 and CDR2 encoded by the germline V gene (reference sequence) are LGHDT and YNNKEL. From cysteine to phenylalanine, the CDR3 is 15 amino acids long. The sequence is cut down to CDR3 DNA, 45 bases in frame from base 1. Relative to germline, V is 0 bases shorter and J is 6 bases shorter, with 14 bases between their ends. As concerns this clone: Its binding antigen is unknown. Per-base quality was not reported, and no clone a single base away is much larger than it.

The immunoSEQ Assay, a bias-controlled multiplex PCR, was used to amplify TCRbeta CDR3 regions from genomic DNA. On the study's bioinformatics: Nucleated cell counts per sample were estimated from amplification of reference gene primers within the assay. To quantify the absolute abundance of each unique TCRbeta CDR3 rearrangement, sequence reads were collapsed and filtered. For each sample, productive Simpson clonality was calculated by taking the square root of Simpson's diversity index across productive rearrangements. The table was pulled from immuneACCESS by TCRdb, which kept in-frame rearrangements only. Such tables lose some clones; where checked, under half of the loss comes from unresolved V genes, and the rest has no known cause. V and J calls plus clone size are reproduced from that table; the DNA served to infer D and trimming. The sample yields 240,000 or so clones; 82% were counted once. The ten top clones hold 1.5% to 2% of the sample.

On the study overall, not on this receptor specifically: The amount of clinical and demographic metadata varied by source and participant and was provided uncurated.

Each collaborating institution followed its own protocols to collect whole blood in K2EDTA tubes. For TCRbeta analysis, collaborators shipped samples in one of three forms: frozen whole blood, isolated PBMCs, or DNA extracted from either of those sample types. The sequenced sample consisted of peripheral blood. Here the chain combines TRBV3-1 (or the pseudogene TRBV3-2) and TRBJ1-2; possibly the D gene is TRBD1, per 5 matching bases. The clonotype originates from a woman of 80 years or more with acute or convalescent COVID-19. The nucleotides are TGTGCCAGCAGCCAAGATGCGGGGCGCAGAGATGGCTACACCTTC. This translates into CASSQDAGRRDGYTF.